These T cell receptor beta chains were read from a single sample in a study of T cells after yellow fever vaccination. TCRdb re-derived calls from the 5' RACE reads in MiXCR, one entry per CDR3 protein. Seen here are roughly 74,000 distinct CDR3 sequences, 7.1% observed once, and the top ten hold around a third. Sample: CD8+ T cells sorted from PBMCs, taken 5 to 6 days after the first yellow fever vaccination. These receptors came from a man between 18 and 29 years old who received the YFV17D yellow fever vaccine. CDR3s include the opening cysteine and the closing phenylalanine or tryptophan. D genes are given only for firm matches. Some rows have no size entry. The others give once, few or many, or a class for an expanded clone.

j_call clone_size cdr3_length v_call d_call cdr3_nt cdr3_aa
TRBJ2-7 NA 12 TRBV12-3/TRBV12-4 NA TGTGCCAGCAGTTTAGGGGGGCCCGAGCAGTACTTC CASSLGGPEQYF
TRBJ2-1 many 15 TRBV6-2/TRBV6-3 TRBD2 TGTGCCAGCAGTGTTCTAGCGGGGGCCAACAATGAGCAGTTCTTC CASSVLAGANNEQFF
TRBJ2-3 NA 15 TRBV6-1 TRBD2 TGTGCCAGCAGTGAAAAAGGGAGGGTCGCAGATACGCAGTATTTT CASSEKGRVADTQYF
TRBJ2-2 NA 14 TRBV12-3/TRBV12-4 TRBD1 TGTGCCAGCAGCTCGACAGGGAGCGCTGGGGCTGTTTTTTTT CASSSTGSAGAVFF
TRBJ2-1 NA 19 TRBV7-9 TRBD1 TGTGCCAGCAGCTTAATTTGGGACAGGGGGTTCAGGCCCATTGGTGAGCAGTTCTTC CASSLIWDRGFRPIGEQFF
TRBJ1-5 few 14 TRBV6-5 NA TGTGCCAGCAGTTACTCCGCGGGGAATCAGCCCCAGCATTTT CASSYSAGNQPQHF
TRBJ2-7 NA 13 TRBV7-7 NA TGTGCCAGCAGCCTCGACAGTAACTACGAGCAGTACTTC CASSLDSNYEQYF
TRBJ2-7 NA 13 TRBV5-1 NA TGCGCCAGCAGCTTGGTCTCCTCCTACGAGCAGTACTTC CASSLVSSYEQYF
TRBJ2-3 NA 18 TRBV12-5 TRBD2 TGTGCTAGTGGTTTGGCCAGACTAGCGGAGCTTAGCACAGATACGCAGTATTTT CASGLARLAELSTDTQYF
TRBJ2-2 many 17 TRBV7-6 NA TGTGCCAGCAGCTTAGAAGGTCAGCCTAGAGACACCGGGGAGCTGTTTTTT CASSLEGQPRDTGELFF
TRBJ2-2 few 16 TRBV6-5 TRBD2 TGTGCCAGCAGTTTTTCATCGAGGGAGGGAACCGGGGAGCTGTTTTTT CASSFSSREGTGELFF
TRBJ2-1 NA 13 TRBV7-9 NA TGTGCCAGCAGCCGCAAACCCATCAATGAGCAGTTCTTC CASSRKPINEQFF
TRBJ1-5 NA 14 TRBV4-1 TRBD1 TGCGCCAGCAGCCTCGGACAGGGAGAGCAGCCCCAGCATTTT CASSLGQGEQPQHF
TRBJ2-2 many 13 TRBV11-2 NA TGTGCCAGCACCTTAGGGGTTACCGGGGAGCTGTTTTTT CASTLGVTGELFF
TRBJ1-5 NA 16 TRBV20-1 NA TGCAGTGCTAGCGGGTCGGGGGTCTATAGCAATCAGCCCCAGCATTTT CSASGSGVYSNQPQHF
TRBJ1-4 NA 15 TRBV7-2 NA TGTGCCAGCAGCTTATTGGGGGGGGTAGATGAAAAACTGTTTTTT CASSLLGGVDEKLFF
TRBJ1-5 NA 14 TRBV7-9 NA TGTGCCAGCAGCTCGACGCAGGATAATCAGCCCCAGCATTTT CASSSTQDNQPQHF
TRBJ2-3 many 14 TRBV10-1 TRBD2 TGCGCCAGCAGTGATAGCGGGAGCACAGATACGCAGTATTTT CASSDSGSTDTQYF
TRBJ1-2 many 17 TRBV4-2 NA TGTGCCAGCAGCCAAGAGGTTGGAGTTGCAGGGCCGGATGGCTACACCTTC CASSQEVGVAGPDGYTF
TRBJ2-5 few 17 TRBV4-3 TRBD2 TGCGCCAGCAGCCAAGCATACGGGGGGGAGGGACAAGAGACCCAGTACTTC CASSQAYGGEGQETQYF
TRBJ2-7 few 13 TRBV5-1 TRBD1 TGCGCCGGCGGACAGGGGGTAACCTACGAGCAGTACTTC CAGGQGVTYEQYF
TRBJ2-5 NA 14 TRBV5-1 NA TGCGCCAGCAGCGTACGGGTACCCCAAGAGACCCAGTACTTC CASSVRVPQETQYF
TRBJ2-2 few 14 TRBV3-1 NA TGTGCCAGCAGCCCCATTGAGCCGGGGGAGGAGCTGTTTTTT CASSPIEPGEELFF
TRBJ1-2 many 14 TRBV7-9 TRBD1 TGTGCCAGCAGTTGGACAGGGGGCGTCTATGGCTACACCTTC CASSWTGGVYGYTF
TRBJ1-2 many 14 TRBV12-3/TRBV12-4 NA TGTGCCAGCAGCCTTCCGGGGATAGTCTATGGCTACACCTTC CASSLPGIVYGYTF
TRBJ2-7 few 12 TRBV6-1 TRBD1 TGTGCCAGCAGTGAGACAGGGATCGAGCAGTACTTC CASSETGIEQYF
TRBJ2-3 NA 14 TRBV6-5 NA TGTGCCAGCAGTTCTGGACCGTCCACAGATACGCAGTATTTT CASSSGPSTDTQYF
TRBJ2-5 NA 14 TRBV9 TRBD2 TGTGCCAGCAGCGTCCTAGCGGGGTGGGAGACCCAGTACTTC CASSVLAGWETQYF